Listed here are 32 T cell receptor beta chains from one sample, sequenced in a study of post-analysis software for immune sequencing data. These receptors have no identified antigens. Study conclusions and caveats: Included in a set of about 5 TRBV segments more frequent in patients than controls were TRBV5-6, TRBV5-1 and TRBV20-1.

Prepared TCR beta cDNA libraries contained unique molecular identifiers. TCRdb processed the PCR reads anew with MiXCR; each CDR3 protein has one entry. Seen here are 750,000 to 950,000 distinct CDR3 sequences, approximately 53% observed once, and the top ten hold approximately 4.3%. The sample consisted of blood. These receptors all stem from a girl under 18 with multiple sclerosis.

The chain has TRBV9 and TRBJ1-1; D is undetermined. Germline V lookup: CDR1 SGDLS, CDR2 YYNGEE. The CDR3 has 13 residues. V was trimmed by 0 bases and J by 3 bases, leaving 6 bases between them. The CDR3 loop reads CASSVEGYTEAFF. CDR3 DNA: TGTGCCAGCAGCGTAGAAGGGTACACTGAAGCTTTCTTT. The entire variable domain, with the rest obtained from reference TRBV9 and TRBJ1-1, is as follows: DSGVTQTPKHLITATGQRVTLRCSPRSGDLSVYWYQQSLDQGLQFLIQYYNGEERAKGNILERFSAQQFPDLHSELNLSSLELGDSALYFCASSVEGYTEAFFGQGTRLTVV.

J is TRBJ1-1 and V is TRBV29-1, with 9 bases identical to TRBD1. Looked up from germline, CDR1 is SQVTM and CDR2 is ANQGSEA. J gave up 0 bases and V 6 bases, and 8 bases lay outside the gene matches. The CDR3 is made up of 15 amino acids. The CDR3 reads CSVAGDRAMNTEAFF. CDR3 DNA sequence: TGCAGCGTGGCGGGGGACAGGGCAATGAACACTGAAGCTTTCTTT.

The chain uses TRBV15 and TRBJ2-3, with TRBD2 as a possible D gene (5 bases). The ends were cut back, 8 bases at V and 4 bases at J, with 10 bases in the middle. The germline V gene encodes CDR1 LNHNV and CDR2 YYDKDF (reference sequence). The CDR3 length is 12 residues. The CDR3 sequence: CATGLAADTQYF. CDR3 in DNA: TGTGCCACCGGGCTAGCAGCAGATACGCAGTATTTT.

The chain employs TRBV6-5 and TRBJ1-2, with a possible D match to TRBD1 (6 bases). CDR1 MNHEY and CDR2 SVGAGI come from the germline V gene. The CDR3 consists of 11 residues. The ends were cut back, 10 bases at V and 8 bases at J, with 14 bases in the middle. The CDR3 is CATRGLLGYTF. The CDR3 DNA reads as TGTGCCACCAGGGGTCTCTTAGGCTACACCTTC.

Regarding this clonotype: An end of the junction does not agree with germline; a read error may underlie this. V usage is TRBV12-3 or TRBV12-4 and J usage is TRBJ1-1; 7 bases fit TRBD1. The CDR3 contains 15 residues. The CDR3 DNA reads TGTGCCAACAGTTCGTACAGGGGTACGGACACTGAAGCTTTCTTT. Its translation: CANSSYRGTDTEAFF.

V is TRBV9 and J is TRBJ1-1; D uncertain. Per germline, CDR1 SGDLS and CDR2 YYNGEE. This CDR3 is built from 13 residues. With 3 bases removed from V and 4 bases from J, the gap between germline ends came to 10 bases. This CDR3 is CASSAGGTTEAFF. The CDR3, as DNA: TGTGCCAGCAGCGCGGGTGGTACCACTGAAGCTTTCTTT.

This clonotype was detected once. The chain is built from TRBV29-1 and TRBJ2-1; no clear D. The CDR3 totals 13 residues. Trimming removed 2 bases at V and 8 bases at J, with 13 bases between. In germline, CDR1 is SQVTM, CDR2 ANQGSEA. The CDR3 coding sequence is TGCAGCGTTGAAACTCCCGGCATTCATGAGCAGTTCTTC. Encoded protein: CSVETPGIHEQFF.

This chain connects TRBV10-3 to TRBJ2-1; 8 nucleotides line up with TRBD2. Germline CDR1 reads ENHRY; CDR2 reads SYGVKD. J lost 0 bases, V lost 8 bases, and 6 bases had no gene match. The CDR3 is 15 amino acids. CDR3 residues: CAIGVAGSSYNEQFF. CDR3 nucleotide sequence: TGTGCCATCGGGGTAGCGGGAAGCTCCTACAATGAGCAGTTCTTC.

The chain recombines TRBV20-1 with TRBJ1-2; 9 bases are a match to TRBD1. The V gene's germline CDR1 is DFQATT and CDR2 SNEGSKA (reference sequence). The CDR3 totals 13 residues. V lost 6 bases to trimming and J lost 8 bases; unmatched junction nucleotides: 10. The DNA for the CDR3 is TGCAGTGCCAAGGACAGGGGCCTACGAGGCTACACCTTC. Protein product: CSAKDRGLRGYTF.

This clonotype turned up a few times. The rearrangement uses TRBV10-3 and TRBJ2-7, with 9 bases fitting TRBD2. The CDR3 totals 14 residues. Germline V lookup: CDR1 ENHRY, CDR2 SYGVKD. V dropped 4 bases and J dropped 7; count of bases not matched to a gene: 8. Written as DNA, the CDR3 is TGTGCCATCAGTGGTCTAGCGGGAAGGGGGGAGCAGTACTTC. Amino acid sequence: CAISGLAGRGEQYF.

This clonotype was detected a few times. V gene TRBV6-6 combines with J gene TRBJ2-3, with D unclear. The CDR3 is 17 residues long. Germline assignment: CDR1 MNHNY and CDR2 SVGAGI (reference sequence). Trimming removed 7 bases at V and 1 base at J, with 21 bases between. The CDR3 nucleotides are TGTGCCAGCATTCCCGTCTGGAGCGATGAGCGCACAGATACGCAGTATTTT. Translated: CASIPVWSDERTDTQYF.

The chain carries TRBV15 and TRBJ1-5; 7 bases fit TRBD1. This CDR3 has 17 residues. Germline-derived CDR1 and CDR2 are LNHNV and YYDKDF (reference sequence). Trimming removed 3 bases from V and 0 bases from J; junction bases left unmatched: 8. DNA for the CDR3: TGTGCCACCAGCAGGCTGTTACAGGGGTATAGCAATCAGCCCCAGCATTTT. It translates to CATSRLLQGYSNQPQHF.

This chain's CDR3 is CASSFHFQETQYF. The CDR3 DNA is TGTGCCAGCAGTTTCCATTTCCAAGAGACCCAGTACTTC. V is TRBV27 and J is TRBJ2-5; D uncertain. V lost 3 bases and J 1 base, leaving 6 bases between the germline ends. Germline V gives CDR1 MNHEY, CDR2 SMNVEV (reference sequence). The CDR3 covers 13 residues.

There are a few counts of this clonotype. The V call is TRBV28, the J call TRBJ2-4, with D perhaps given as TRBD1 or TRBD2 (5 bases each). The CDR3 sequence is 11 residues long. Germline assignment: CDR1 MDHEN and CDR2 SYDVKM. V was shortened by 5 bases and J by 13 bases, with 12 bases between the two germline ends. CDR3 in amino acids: CASSHGTQQYF. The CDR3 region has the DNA TGTGCCAGCAGTCACGGGACCCAGCAGTACTTC. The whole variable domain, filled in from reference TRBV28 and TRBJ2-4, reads DVKVTQSSRYLVKRTGEKVFLECVQDMDHENMFWYRQDPGLGLRLIYFSYDVKMKEKGDIPEGYSVSREKKERFSLILESASTNQTSMYLCASSHGTQQYFGAGTRLSVL.

This CDR3 is CASSEGRGRGQRGYTF. The CDR3 nucleotides are TGTGCCAGCAGTGAAGGCCGGGGCAGGGGGCAACGTGGCTACACCTTC. The chain employs TRBV6-1 and TRBJ1-2, with 8 bases lining up with TRBD1. The CDR3 totals 16 residues. The germline gives CDR1 MNHNS, CDR2 SASEGT. V lost 1 base and J lost 7; bases outside the gene matches: 11.

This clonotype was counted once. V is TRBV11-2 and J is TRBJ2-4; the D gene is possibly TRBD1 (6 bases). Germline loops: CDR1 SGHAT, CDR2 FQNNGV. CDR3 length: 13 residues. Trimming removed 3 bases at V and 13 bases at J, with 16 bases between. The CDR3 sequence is CASSFLDRPRQYF. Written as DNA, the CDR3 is TGTGCCAGCAGCTTCTTAGACAGGCCAAGGCAGTACTTC.

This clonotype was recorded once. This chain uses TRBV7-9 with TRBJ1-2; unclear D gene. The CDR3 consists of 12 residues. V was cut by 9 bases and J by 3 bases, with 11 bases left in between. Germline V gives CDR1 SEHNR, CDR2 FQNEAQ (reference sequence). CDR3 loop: CASGRGDYGYTF. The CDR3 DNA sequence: TGTGCCAGTGGGCGGGGAGACTATGGCTACACCTTC.

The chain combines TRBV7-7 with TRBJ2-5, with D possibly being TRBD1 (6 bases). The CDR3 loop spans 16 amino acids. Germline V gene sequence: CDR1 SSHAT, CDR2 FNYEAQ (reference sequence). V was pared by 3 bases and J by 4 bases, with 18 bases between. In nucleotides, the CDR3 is TGTGCCAGCAGCTTCCTGGAGACAGGTTCTAGAGAGACCCAGTACTTC. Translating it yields CASSFLETGSRETQYF.

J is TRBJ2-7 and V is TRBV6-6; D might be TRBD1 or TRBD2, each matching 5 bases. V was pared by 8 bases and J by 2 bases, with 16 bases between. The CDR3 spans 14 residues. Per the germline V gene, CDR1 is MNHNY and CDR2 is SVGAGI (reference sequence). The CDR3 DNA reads TGTGCCAGCCGGTACCGGGACCCCGCCTACGAGCAGTACTTC. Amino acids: CASRYRDPAYEQYF.

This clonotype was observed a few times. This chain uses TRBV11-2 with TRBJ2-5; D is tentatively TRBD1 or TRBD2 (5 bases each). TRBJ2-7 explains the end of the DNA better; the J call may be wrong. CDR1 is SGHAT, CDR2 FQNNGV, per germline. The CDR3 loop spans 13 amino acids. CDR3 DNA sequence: TGTGCCAGCAGGGCGGCCGAGAGGGGCGAGCAGTACTTC. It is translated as CASRAAERGEQYF.

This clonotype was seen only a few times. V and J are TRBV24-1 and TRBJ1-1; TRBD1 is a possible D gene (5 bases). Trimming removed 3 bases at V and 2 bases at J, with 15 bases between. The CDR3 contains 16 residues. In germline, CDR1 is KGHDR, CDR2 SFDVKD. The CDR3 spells CATSDGGQAFNTEAFF. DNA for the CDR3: TGTGCCACCAGTGATGGAGGACAAGCTTTTAACACTGAAGCTTTCTTT.

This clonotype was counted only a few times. The CDR3 region is CASSHLTGGSYNEQFF. The CDR3 DNA is TGTGCCAGCAGCCATCTAACAGGCGGAAGCTACAATGAGCAGTTCTTC. The rearrangement links TRBV3-1 to TRBJ2-1; D is possibly TRBD1 (5 bases). Germline-derived CDR1 and CDR2 are LGHDT and YNNKEL (reference sequence). This CDR3 has 16 residues. V lost 3 bases and J 3 bases, leaving 15 bases between the germline ends.

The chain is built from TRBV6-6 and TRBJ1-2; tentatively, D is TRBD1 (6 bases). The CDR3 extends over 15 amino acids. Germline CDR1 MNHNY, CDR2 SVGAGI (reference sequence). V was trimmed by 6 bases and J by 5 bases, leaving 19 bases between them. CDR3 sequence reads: CASSSRVQGLYGYTF. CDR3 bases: TGTGCCAGCAGCTCCCGGGTACAGGGCTTATATGGCTACACCTTC.

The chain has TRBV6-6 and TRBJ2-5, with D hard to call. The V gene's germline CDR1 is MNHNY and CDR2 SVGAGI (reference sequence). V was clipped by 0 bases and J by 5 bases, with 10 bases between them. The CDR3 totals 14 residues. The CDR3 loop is CASSYSKVSETQYF. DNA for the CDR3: TGTGCCAGCAGTTACTCGAAGGTATCGGAGACCCAGTACTTC.

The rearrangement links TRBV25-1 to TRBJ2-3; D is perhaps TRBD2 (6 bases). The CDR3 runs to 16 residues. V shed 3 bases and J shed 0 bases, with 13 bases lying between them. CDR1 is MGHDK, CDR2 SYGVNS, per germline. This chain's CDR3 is CASSETPGASTDTQYF. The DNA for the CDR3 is TGTGCCAGCAGTGAGACGCCGGGAGCAAGCACAGATACGCAGTATTTT.

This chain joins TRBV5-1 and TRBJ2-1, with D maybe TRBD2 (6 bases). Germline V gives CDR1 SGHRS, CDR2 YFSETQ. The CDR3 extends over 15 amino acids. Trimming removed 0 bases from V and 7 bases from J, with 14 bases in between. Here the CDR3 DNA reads TGCGCCAGCAGCTTGGGGATGGTAGCGGTTAATGAGCAGTTCTTC. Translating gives CASSLGMVAVNEQFF.

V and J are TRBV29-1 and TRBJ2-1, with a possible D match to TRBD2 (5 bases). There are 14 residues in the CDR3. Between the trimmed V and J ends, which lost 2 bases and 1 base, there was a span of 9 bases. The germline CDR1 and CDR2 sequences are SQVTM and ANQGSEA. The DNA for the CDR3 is TGCAGCGTTGAAAAACTAGAGTCCTACAATGAGCAGTTCTTC. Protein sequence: CSVEKLESYNEQFF.

The CDR3 region has the DNA TGTGCCAGCAGCTTAAGGCTTGGATGGAGGACTAGCGGGATAGGTAATGAGCAGTTCTTC. Translation: CASSLRLGWRTSGIGNEQFF. The chain uses TRBV7-6 and TRBJ2-1, with TRBD2 matching 12 bases. Germline V lookup: CDR1 SGHVS, CDR2 FNYEAQ. The J segment lost 7 bases and the V segment lost 2 bases, leaving 18 bases of the junction unmatched. The CDR3 contains 20 residues.

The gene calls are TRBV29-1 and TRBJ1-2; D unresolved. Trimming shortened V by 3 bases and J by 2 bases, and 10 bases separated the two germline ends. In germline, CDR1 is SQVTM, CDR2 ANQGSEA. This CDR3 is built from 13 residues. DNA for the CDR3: TGCAGCGTTGAGATGGGAACGAACTATGGCTACACCTTC. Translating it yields CSVEMGTNYGYTF.

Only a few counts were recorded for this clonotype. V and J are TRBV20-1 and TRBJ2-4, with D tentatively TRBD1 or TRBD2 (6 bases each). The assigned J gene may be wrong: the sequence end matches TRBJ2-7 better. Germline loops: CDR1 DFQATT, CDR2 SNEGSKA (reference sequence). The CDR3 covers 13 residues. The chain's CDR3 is CSALGGQYYEQYF. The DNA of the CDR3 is TGCAGTGCTTTGGGGGGCCAATACTACGAGCAGTACTTC.

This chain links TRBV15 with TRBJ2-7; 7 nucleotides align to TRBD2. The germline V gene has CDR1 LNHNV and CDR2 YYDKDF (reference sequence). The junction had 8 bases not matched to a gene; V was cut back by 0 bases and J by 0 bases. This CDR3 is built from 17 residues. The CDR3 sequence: CATSRDASGTSSYEQYF. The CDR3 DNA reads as TGTGCCACCAGCAGAGACGCTAGCGGAACCAGCTCCTACGAGCAGTACTTC.

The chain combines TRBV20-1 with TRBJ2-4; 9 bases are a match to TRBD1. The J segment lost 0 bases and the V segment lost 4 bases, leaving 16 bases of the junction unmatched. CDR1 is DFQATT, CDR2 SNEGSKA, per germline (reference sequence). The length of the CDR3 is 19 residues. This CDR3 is CSAKNTGTGSTIAKNIQYF. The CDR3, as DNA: TGCAGTGCTAAGAACACCGGGACAGGGTCCACAATAGCCAAAAACATTCAGTACTTC.